This entry describes one TCR beta chain. This entry comes from a study of CD8 T cells in Susac syndrome. Overall study: Patients with Susac syndrome were, at the time of blood collection, therapy-naive, maintained on corticosteroids, or maintained on intravenous immunoglobulin alone.

TCR beta sequencing was performed on blood CD8+ and CD4+ T cells. Negative isolation was used for CD8+ and CD4+ T cells and FACS enrichment for TEMRA cells. The germline CDR1 and CDR2 sequences are MNHEY and SMNVEV (reference sequence). Trimming pared 4 bases from V and 8 bases from J, leaving 11 bases between. There are 12 residues in the CDR3. Random hexamers were used to reverse transcribe an amount of roughly 0.5 to 1 ug RNA. Each CDR3 protein gets one entry after TCRdb re-called the immunoSEQ multiplex PCR reads with MiXCR. The sample includes tens of thousands of distinct CDR3 sequences, over 90% of them seen just once.

Sequencing input: CD8+ T cells from PBMCs. The V gene is TRBV27, the J gene TRBJ1-1, with unresolved D. The TCR originated in a human donor with Susac syndrome. The CDR3 loop reads CASSSPSWEAFF. CDR3 sequence (DNA): TGTGCCAGCAGTTCCCCATCCTGGGAAGCTTTCTTT.